This T cell receptor beta chain is from a study of blood T cell repertoires in COVID-19. Overall study: The United States, Italy and Spain provided the acute and convalescent COVID-19 samples. T cells, B-cell-depleted T cells, or PBMCs provided the cDNA or gDNA that served as material.

Study processing details: By means of reference gene primer amplification, nucleated cell counts were estimated. Measured with immunoSEQ multiplex PCR; TCRdb has only the in-frame clones, and not every one. V, J and clone size reflect that table, while D and trimming were determined from the DNA. This sample has 50,000 to 70,000 clones, with about four fifths found just once. V lost 5 bases to trimming and J lost 4 bases; unmatched junction nucleotides: 10. The CDR3 covers 15 residues. Germline V CDR1 and CDR2: SGHTA, FQGTGA. Seattle patient enrollment occurred during active infection, with longitudinal follow-up thereafter.

The rearrangement links TRBV7-3 to TRBJ2-7, with 8 bases that match TRBD1. The sequence came from an elderly man with COVID-19, enrolled during active disease. The sequenced material came from peripheral blood. In DNA form, the CDR3 reads TGTGCCAGCAGCCCCCAGGACAGGGTAGATTACGAGCAGTACTTC. Its translation: CASSPQDRVDYEQYF.